Presented here are 15 T cell receptor beta chains from one specimen sequenced in a study of human T cells and chemical hapten exposure. This sample's time point: patch test 3, about 24 weeks after DPC sensitization. The sample's treatment: therapeutic diphenylcyclopropenone sensitization with weekly scalp DPC. TCRdb processed the RACE reads anew with MiXCR; each CDR3 protein has one entry. The sample yields fewer than 100,000 distinct CDR3 sequences, approximately 11% seen once. Specimen: whole blood, collected in connection with sensitization to the hapten diphenylcyclopropenone (DPC). The receptors derive from a woman in her 30s with alopecia areata. Some clones in this sample may be carry-over from other donors' samples.

This clonotype was detected a few times. This chain connects TRBV28 to TRBJ2-3; D remains ambiguous. The ends were cut back, 10 bases at V and 4 bases at J, with 12 bases in the middle. The germline CDR1 and CDR2 sequences are MDHEN and SYDVKM. This CDR3 region has 12 residues. Here the CDR3 reads CAIQRLPDTQYF. The DNA of the CDR3 is TGTGCCATCCAGCGTCTCCCAGATACGCAGTATTTT.

The gene calls are TRBV4-1 and TRBJ2-2, with a weak D call TRBD1 (6 bases). The CDR3 loop spans 14 amino acids. Trimming removed 0 bases at V and 9 bases at J, with 11 bases between. Per the germline V gene, CDR1 is MGHRA and CDR2 is YSYEKL. CDR3 protein: CASSQDYRDRELFF. CDR3 sequence (DNA): TGCGCCAGCAGCCAAGATTACAGGGACAGGGAGCTGTTTTTT.

This clonotype occurred a few times. The V and J genes are TRBV29-1 and TRBJ2-7; D possibly corresponds to TRBD2 (7 bases). The V and J ends lost 6 bases and 4 bases respectively, with 19 bases between them. CDR1 is SQVTM, CDR2 ANQGSEA, per germline. This CDR3 spans 14 amino acids. The CDR3 protein is CSVELARTGYEQYF. The CDR3 bases are TGCAGCGTAGAACTAGCGAGAACAGGGTACGAGCAGTACTTC.

The V and J genes are TRBV2 and TRBJ2-2; 7 bases agree with TRBD2. Per germline, CDR1 SNHLY and CDR2 FYNNEI. With V trimmed by 6 bases and J by 5 bases, 9 bases remained unmatched. The CDR3 totals 15 residues. The CDR3 here is CASRRGRGRTGELFF. The DNA of the CDR3 is TGTGCCAGCAGGAGAGGGCGGGGGAGGACCGGGGAGCTGTTTTTT.

The chain couples TRBV6-5 to TRBJ2-7; 12 bases map to TRBD2. V gave up 5 bases and J gave up 5 bases; unmatched junction bases: 7. The CDR3 runs to 15 residues. Germline lookup yields CDR1 MNHEY and CDR2 SVGAGI. In DNA form, the CDR3 reads TGTGCCAGCAGTCCTGGACTAGCGGGACTACACGAGCAGTACGTC. As protein: CASSPGLAGLHEQYV.

The rearrangement uses TRBV24-1 and TRBJ2-2; the match to TRBD2 covers 10 bases. Trimming removed 7 bases from V and 3 bases from J; junction bases left unmatched: 1. There are 14 residues in the CDR3. CDR1 and CDR2 (germline): KGHDR, SFDVKD. The CDR3 here is CATRGTSDTGELFF. As DNA, the CDR3 is TGTGCCACCAGGGGGACTAGCGACACCGGGGAGCTGTTTTTT.

This clonotype showed up many times. The gene calls are TRBV4-3 and TRBJ2-3; no reliable D call. Germline CDR1 is LGHNA and CDR2 is YSLEER. Trimming removed 0 bases at V and 4 bases at J, with 17 bases between. This CDR3 region has 17 residues. CDR3 bases: TGCGCCAGCAGCCAAGAGCTGGACGGCGTACGCGCAGATACGCAGTATTTT. Its translation: CASSQELDGVRADTQYF.

This clonotype came up many times. The chain combines TRBV2 with TRBJ2-5; TRBD2 matches at 8 bases. Per the germline V gene, CDR1 is SNHLY and CDR2 is FYNNEI. Trimming cost V 1 base and J 9 bases; bases outside gene matches: 10. The CDR3 totals 15 residues. The CDR3 reads CASSEVSGGRTAQYF. The CDR3, as DNA: TGTGCCAGCAGTGAAGTAAGCGGGGGACGAACGGCCCAGTACTTC.

This clonotype was found many times. V and J are TRBV6-2 or TRBV6-3 and TRBJ2-1, with TRBD2 matching 12 bases. The CDR3 consists of 14 residues. The trim removed 5 bases at V and 10 bases at J, leaving 6 bases unmatched. The germline CDR1 and CDR2 sequences are MNHEY and SVGEGT. CDR3 region: CASSLSGTSGEQFF. CDR3 nucleotides: TGTGCCAGCAGTCTGTCCGGGACTAGCGGGGAGCAGTTCTTC.

The chain employs TRBV2 and TRBJ2-5; unclear D gene. The V gene lost 7 bases and the J gene lost 3 bases, with 9 bases spanning the gap. Germline values: CDR1 SNHLY, CDR2 FYNNEI. The CDR3 sequence is 12 residues long. The CDR3 is CASKAREETQYF. The CDR3 nucleotides read TGTGCCAGCAAGGCCAGAGAAGAGACCCAGTACTTC.

The chain recombines TRBV20-1 with TRBJ2-5; 10 bases agree with TRBD1. The CDR3 covers 14 residues. V was pared by 6 bases and J by 5 bases, with 9 bases of the junction left unmatched. Germline CDR1 and CDR2: DFQATT and SNEGSKA (reference sequence). CDR3 loop: CSAAGTGEWETQYF. For the CDR3, the DNA is TGCAGTGCGGCCGGGACAGGGGAATGGGAGACCCAGTACTTC.

This clonotype was seen repeatedly, ten times or more. The gene calls are TRBV5-1 and TRBJ1-1; maybe TRBD1 (5 bases). The CDR3 is 14 residues long. The germline V gene encodes CDR1 SGHRS and CDR2 YFSETQ. V lost 0 bases and J lost 11, with 17 bases in between. The CDR3 loop reads CASSLVGDSSEAFF. The DNA of the CDR3 is TGCGCCAGCAGCTTGGTGGGGGACTCTAGTGAGGCTTTCTTT.

This clonotype has a count of ten or more. The chain combines TRBV12-3 or TRBV12-4 with TRBJ2-1; D perhaps matches TRBD1 (7 bases). Trimming shortened V by 7 bases and J by 3 bases, and 16 bases separated the two germline ends. CDR3 size: 15 residues. CDR3 region: CASNRGGTDYNEQFF. The CDR3 coding sequence is TGTGCCAGCAACCGAGGGGGGACAGACTACAATGAGCAGTTCTTC.

The gene calls are TRBV6-5 and TRBJ2-1; no reliable D call. Looked up from germline, CDR1 is MNHEY and CDR2 is SVGAGI. Trimming removed 5 bases from V and 0 bases from J, with 14 bases in between. The CDR3 runs to 16 residues. The CDR3: CASSGDLLSSYNEQFF. The CDR3 region has the DNA TGTGCCAGCAGTGGAGACTTGCTCAGCTCCTACAATGAGCAGTTCTTC.

There are many counts of this clonotype. V gene TRBV10-3 combines with J gene TRBJ1-1; D is undetermined. Germline loops: CDR1 ENHRY, CDR2 SYGVKD. V was shortened by 6 bases and J by 6 bases, with 14 bases between the two germline ends. There are 13 residues in the CDR3. CDR3 bases: TGTGCCATCAGAGGACCTGGTCGGGCTGAAGCTTTCTTT. Its translation is CAIRGPGRAEAFF.